This T cell receptor (beta chain) stems from a study of shared clonotypes between healthy human individuals. Study context: Each donor's CD4 naive and CD4 memory cells filled three plates apiece, CD8 naive two, and CD8 memory one.

The CDR3 covers 15 residues. V gave up 5 bases and J gave up 2 bases; unmatched junction bases: 7. Germline V gene sequence: CDR1 MNHEY, CDR2 SMNVEV (reference sequence). Genomic DNA per cell subset filled all wells of several immunoSEQ plates. Sequencing used immunoSEQ multiplex PCR; TCRdb keeps in-frame clones, though not all of them. The sample includes about 770,000 clones, over 60% of them seen just once. Sequencing used memory CD4+ T cells sorted from blood. As for subset: CD45RA-negative fraction. This chain connects TRBV27 to TRBJ2-7, with 9 bases matching TRBD2. This clonotype was obtained from a woman aged 30 to 39 in good health. CDR3 sequence reads: CASSPGTSRAYEQYF. Written as DNA, the CDR3 is TGTGCCAGCAGTCCAGGGACTAGCAGAGCCTACGAGCAGTACTTC.